The text below deals with one T cell receptor (beta chain). This clonotype was detected many times. The target of this receptor is not known. Per-base quality was not reported, and no clone a single base away is much larger than it. The approximately 40 donors, aged roughly 6 to 95 years, were systemically healthy Caucasian individuals from Russia. Each donor gave about 9.8 milliliters of peripheral blood, drawn into EDTA-treated Vacutainer tubes. Ficoll-Paque density-gradient centrifugation was used to isolate PBMCs, with at least 6.5 million per sample. Total RNA was extracted from PBMCs with Trizol reagent, with at least 5 micrograms obtained per sample. The percentages of naive CD45RAhigh/CD27high T cells were determined by flow cytometry on a PBMC aliquot from every donor. This record belongs to a study of blood T cells in healthy people across ages (dated by TCRdb to between 2014 and 2017). For context, the study as a whole: In model experiments, roughly one uniquely barcoded TCR beta cDNA molecule per two T cells was captured by template switching. Age-related changes in TCR beta repertoire diversity were measured in the study by deep sequencing normalized with unique cDNA molecular identifiers. Four age groups were formed from the donors: young (average 16 years), middle-aged (just under 40), aged (about 68) and long-lived (approximately 80). To avoid experimental bias, donors of different ages were spread randomly across the sequencing lanes. Two additional independent replicas of 1 million unique cDNA reads from the same blood draw were analyzed for two donors (one aged 18 to 30 and one aged 80 or older).

From cysteine to phenylalanine, the CDR3 is 12 amino acids long. Only the CDR3 portion is preserved as DNA: 36 bases, with reading frame beginning at the first base. Trimming at the junction amounts to 0 bases on V and 14 bases on J, and the germline ends lie 9 bases apart. CDR1 and CDR2 were assigned from the germline V gene as SGDLS and YYNGEE. The method behind the library was 5' RACE. Sequencing instrument: Illumina HiSeq 2500. The second PCR ran for about 7 to 11 cycles and used a J-beta primer mix along with a sample-barcoded 5' primer. A template-switch 5' adaptor carrying 12 random nucleotides introduced a unique molecular identifier onto each TCR beta cDNA molecule. At least 3 million CDR3-containing paired-end reads were obtained from each sample. The Mint cDNA synthesis kit, primed by a TRBC-specific oligonucleotide, was used to synthesize first-strand cDNA from all RNA. Following uracil-DNA glycosylase treatment, all cDNA underwent a first 18-cycle PCR with the universal primers M1SS and BC2_uni_R. The paper's processing steps were these. Normalization of each sample was performed by random selection of 1 million high-quality reads, each carrying a distinct molecular identifier. Reads sharing molecular identifiers were discarded rather than binned into consensus sequences. MiTCR, set to a Q25 quality threshold and the strictest error-elimination algorithm, was used for CDR3 identification, clonotype clustering and error correction. A nonparametric unseen species model with Euler transformation was used to estimate lower-bound total TCR beta diversity. The public reads were quality trimmed at Q25 with fastp and then assembled into clones with MiXCR by TCRdb, keeping productive beta chains. Records with the same CDR3 protein are collapsed into one entry carrying the most frequent genes and DNA. These V and J calls originate from TCRdb's pipeline instead of the authors' own analysis. For this sample there are roughly 900,000 distinct CDR3 sequences; around 30% appear just once. Of the sample, around 15% is held by the ten largest clones.

On the study overall, not on this receptor specifically: Observed TCR beta diversity correlated strongly with the percentage of naive T cells measured by flow cytometry. Estimates of total diversity based on one million sequenced T cells were considered lower bounds and underestimates. Since profiling was done on bulk unsorted PBMCs, naive and antigen-experienced compartments could not be conclusively compared. The CMV infection status of donors was not known, potentially confounding age-related changes in expanded clonotypes. Compared with the aged group, the long-lived group had more naive CD4+ T cells, fewer expanded clones and increased TCR diversity, suggesting age selection. As age increased, observed TCR beta diversity per million T cells dropped in a roughly linear way, and a significant reduction was already evident by age around 41.

The origin of this receptor is a woman aged 80 or over in good health. The rearrangement combines TRBV9 with TRBJ1-6; too little of a D gene remains to name it. Sequenced material: blood. The nucleotide sequence reads TGTGCCAGCAGCGTAGCCGGTGCAGCCCTCCACTTT. Translated, this gives CASSVAGAALHF.